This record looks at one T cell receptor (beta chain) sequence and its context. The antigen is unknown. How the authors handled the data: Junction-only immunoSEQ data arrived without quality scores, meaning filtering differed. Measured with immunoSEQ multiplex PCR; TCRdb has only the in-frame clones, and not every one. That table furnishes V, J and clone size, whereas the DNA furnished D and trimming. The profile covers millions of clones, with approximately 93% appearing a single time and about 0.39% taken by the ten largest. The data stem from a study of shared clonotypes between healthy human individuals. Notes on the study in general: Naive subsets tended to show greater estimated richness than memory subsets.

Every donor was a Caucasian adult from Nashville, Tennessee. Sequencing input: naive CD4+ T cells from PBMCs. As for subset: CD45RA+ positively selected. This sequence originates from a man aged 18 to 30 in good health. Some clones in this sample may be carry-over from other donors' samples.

In DNA, the CDR3 is TGCGCCAGCAGCCAAGGAGACACCTCGTCCTACAATGAGCAGTTCTTC. It specifies CASSQGDTSSYNEQFF. The chain links TRBV4-1 to TRBJ2-1, with no clear D. The CDR3 is 16 amino acids. The V end lost 1 base, the J end lost 1 base, and 11 bases lay between the germline ends. Germline values: CDR1 MGHRA, CDR2 YSYEKL.